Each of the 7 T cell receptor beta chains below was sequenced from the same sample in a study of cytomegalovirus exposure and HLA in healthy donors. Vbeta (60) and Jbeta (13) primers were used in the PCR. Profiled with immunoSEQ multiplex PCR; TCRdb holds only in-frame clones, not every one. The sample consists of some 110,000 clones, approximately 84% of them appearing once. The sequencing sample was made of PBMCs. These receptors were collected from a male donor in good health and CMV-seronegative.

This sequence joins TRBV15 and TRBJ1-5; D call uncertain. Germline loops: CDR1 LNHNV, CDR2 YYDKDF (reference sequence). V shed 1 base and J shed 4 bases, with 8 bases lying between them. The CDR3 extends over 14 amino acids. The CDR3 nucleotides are TGTGCCACCAGCAGAGGGGCAAGGAATCAGCCCCAGCATTTT. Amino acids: CATSRGARNQPQHF.

Written as DNA, the CDR3 is TGTGCCAGCAGTTTTACGGGGGGATTCACAGATACGCAGTATTTT. Encoded protein: CASSFTGGFTDTQYF. The chain employs TRBV27 and TRBJ2-3; 7 bases map to TRBD2. In germline, CDR1 is MNHEY, CDR2 SMNVEV (reference sequence). This CDR3 spans 15 amino acids. After removal of 3 bases from V and 2 bases from J, the junction contained 5 bases not matched to a gene.

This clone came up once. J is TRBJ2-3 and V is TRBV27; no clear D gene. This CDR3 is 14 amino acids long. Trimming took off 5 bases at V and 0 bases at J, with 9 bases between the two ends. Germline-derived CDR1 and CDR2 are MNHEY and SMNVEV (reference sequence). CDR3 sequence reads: CASSRSISTDTQYF. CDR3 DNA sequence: TGTGCCAGCAGTCGTAGTATAAGCACAGATACGCAGTATTTT.

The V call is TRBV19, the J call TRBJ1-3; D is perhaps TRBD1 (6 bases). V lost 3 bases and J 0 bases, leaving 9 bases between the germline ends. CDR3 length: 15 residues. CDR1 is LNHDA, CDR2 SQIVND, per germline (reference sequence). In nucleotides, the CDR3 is TGTGCCAGTAGTATCGACAGGAGCTCTGGAAACACCATATATTTT. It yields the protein CASSIDRSSGNTIYF.

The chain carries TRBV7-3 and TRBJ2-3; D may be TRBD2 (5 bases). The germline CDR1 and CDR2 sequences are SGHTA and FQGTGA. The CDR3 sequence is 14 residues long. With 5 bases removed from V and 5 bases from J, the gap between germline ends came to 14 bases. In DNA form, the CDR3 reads TGTGCCAGCAGCCCCTCGGGATTTCAAGATACGCAGTATTTT. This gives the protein CASSPSGFQDTQYF.

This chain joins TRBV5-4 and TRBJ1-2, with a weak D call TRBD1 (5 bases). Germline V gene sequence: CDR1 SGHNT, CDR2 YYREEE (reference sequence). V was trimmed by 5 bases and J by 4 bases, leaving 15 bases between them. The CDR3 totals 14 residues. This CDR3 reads CASRGGEGIYGYTF. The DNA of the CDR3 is TGTGCCAGCAGGGGGGGGGAGGGCATCTATGGCTACACCTTC.

DNA for the CDR3: TGTGCCAGTACTCCGAGGGCGACTAGCGGCCCTAAGAGCTCCTACAATGAGCAGTTCTTC. This sequence encodes CASTPRATSGPKSSYNEQFF. This chain connects TRBV19 to TRBJ2-1; 9 bases map to TRBD2. V lost 7 bases and J lost 0; bases outside the gene matches: 19. CDR1 and CDR2 from the germline V gene are LNHDA and SQIVND (reference sequence). The CDR3 length is 20 residues.